One and the same sample provided the 24 T cell receptor beta chains below, sequenced in a study of T-cell memory formation after mild COVID-19. TCRdb fed the 5' RACE reads into MiXCR, producing one record per CDR3 protein. The sample shows 200,000 or so distinct CDR3 sequences, around 9.1% of them seen only once. Input material: PBMCs or a T cell subset sorted from them (not recorded which). These TCRs come from a man aged 18 to 29 who had mild COVID-19 (a few samples of this study predate the infection). Cell type and time point are not known.

This clonotype was counted between two and nine times. The CDR3 nucleotides read TGTGCCAGCAGCTTTGACAGGGGGCCTACTGAAGCTTTCTTT. It is translated as CASSFDRGPTEAFF. The chain carries TRBV11-1 and TRBJ1-1; 10 bases map to TRBD1. The CDR3 runs 14 residues. Losses at the gene ends were 3 bases for V and 5 bases for J; bases not matched to a gene: 3. Germline V gene data show CDR1 as SGHAT and CDR2 as FQDESV (reference sequence).

There are many counts of this clonotype. The rearrangement links TRBV6-6 to TRBJ1-4; D may be TRBD1 (6 bases). The V end lost 5 bases, the J end lost 0 bases, and 10 bases lay between the germline ends. This CDR3 comprises 15 residues. Germline CDR1 and CDR2: MNHNY and SVGAGI (reference sequence). CDR3 protein: CASSRSGATNEKLFF. CDR3 in DNA: TGTGCCAGCAGTCGTTCAGGGGCAACTAATGAAAAACTGTTTTTT.

The chain links TRBV9 to TRBJ2-7; no firm D call. The CDR3 spans 14 residues. Germline V lookup: CDR1 SGDLS, CDR2 YYNGEE. V lost 0 bases and J lost 2, with 9 bases in between. CDR3 nucleotides: TGTGCCAGCAGCGTAGGTTCACCTACCTACGAGCAGTACTTC. Its translation is CASSVGSPTYEQYF.

The rearrangement uses TRBV7-2 and TRBJ2-2; 8 nucleotides align to TRBD1. Trimming at V came to 5 bases and at J to 5 bases, leaving 7 bases not matched to a gene. This CDR3 is 15 amino acids long. CDR1 SGHTA and CDR2 FQGNSA come from the germline V gene. The CDR3, as DNA: TGTGCCAGCAGCCTACCGACAGGGGTAACCGGGGAGCTGTTTTTT. Amino acids: CASSLPTGVTGELFF.

The rearrangement links TRBV7-2 to TRBJ1-2; 11 nucleotides match TRBD1. The CDR3 runs to 14 residues. Germline loops: CDR1 SGHTA, CDR2 FQGNSA. V gave up 6 bases and J gave up 4 bases; unmatched junction bases: 4. In DNA form, the CDR3 reads TGTGCCAGCAGACCGGGACAGGGGGGCTATGGCTACACCTTC. Residues: CASRPGQGGYGYTF.

This clonotype has just a few counts. The rearrangement joins TRBV6-5 to TRBJ1-1; 8 bases agree with TRBD1. With V trimmed by 1 base and J by 5 bases, 6 bases remained unmatched. The CDR3 runs 15 residues. The V gene's germline CDR1 is MNHEY and CDR2 SVGAGI. The CDR3, as DNA: TGTGCCAGCAGTTACTTAACAGGGGGGGGAACTGAAGCTTTCTTT. Protein sequence: CASSYLTGGGTEAFF.

This clonotype was observed at least ten times. V and J are TRBV5-5 and TRBJ2-1, with a possible D match to TRBD2 (6 bases). Trimming shortened V by 2 bases and J by 6 bases, and 12 bases separated the two germline ends. CDR3 size: 14 residues. Germline loops: CDR1 SGHKS, CDR2 YYEKEE (reference sequence). CDR3 in DNA: TGTGCCAGCAGCTTCCGCGGGGATGCCAATGAGCAGTTCTTC. Protein: CASSFRGDANEQFF.

This clonotype was detected many times. CDR3 residues: CASSRVWGVRGTQYF. The CDR3 DNA follows: TGCGCCAGCAGCCGAGTCTGGGGGGTTCGAGGGACCCAGTACTTC. J is TRBJ2-5 and V is TRBV4-1; perhaps TRBD2 as D (6 bases). Trimming left V 4 bases short and J 7 bases short, with 19 bases between. Germline V gene sequence: CDR1 MGHRA, CDR2 YSYEKL. The CDR3 contains 15 residues.

There are a few counts of this clonotype. The chain couples TRBV5-1 to TRBJ2-2; D possibly corresponds to TRBD1 (5 bases). The V gene lost 1 base and the J gene lost 1 base, with 11 bases spanning the gap. The CDR3 totals 16 residues. Germline V gene data show CDR1 as SGHRS and CDR2 as YFSETQ. CDR3 DNA: TGCGCCAGCAGCTTGAACGGGCAGGGGAACACCGGGGAGCTGTTTTTT. Its protein is CASSLNGQGNTGELFF.

The gene calls are TRBV25-1 and TRBJ1-3; D unresolved. Germline V gene lookup returns CDR1 MGHDK and CDR2 SYGVNS. The CDR3 length is 14 residues. The V gene lost 3 bases and the J gene lost 0 bases, with 6 bases spanning the gap. The CDR3 DNA reads as TGTGCCAGCAGTGAGGCGGGCTCTGGAAACACCATATATTTT. As protein: CASSEAGSGNTIYF.

The chain joins TRBV20-1 to TRBJ1-1; TRBD1 agrees at 7 bases. Germline assignment: CDR1 DFQATT and CDR2 SNEGSKA (reference sequence). The CDR3 runs 15 residues. The junction had 9 bases not matched to a gene; V was cut back by 1 base and J by 4 bases. The CDR3: CSARVLQGEGTEAFF. The CDR3 DNA is TGCAGTGCTAGAGTCCTCCAGGGGGAGGGCACTGAAGCTTTCTTT.

V and J are TRBV6-2 or TRBV6-3 and TRBJ2-2; 7 bases agree with TRBD1. Germline values: CDR1 MNHEY, CDR2 SVGEGT. With V trimmed by 3 bases and J by 2 bases, 6 bases remained unmatched. The CDR3 is made up of 16 amino acids. The CDR3, as DNA: TGTGCCAGCAGTTATGGGGACAGCGCCAACACCGGGGAGCTGTTTTTT. Translated: CASSYGDSANTGELFF.

This clonotype was recorded a few times. The chain uses TRBV7-9 and TRBJ2-2, with 8 nucleotides matching TRBD2. Germline CDR1 is SEHNR and CDR2 is FQNEAQ (reference sequence). V dropped 6 bases and J dropped 6; count of bases not matched to a gene: 9. The CDR3 extends over 15 amino acids. The CDR3 DNA sequence: TGTGCCAGCAGGTTTACAGGACTAGCTGCCGGGGAGCTGTTTTTT. Translated, it gives CASRFTGLAAGELFF.

This chain connects TRBV10-1 to TRBJ1-2; 8 bases agree with TRBD1. Per germline, CDR1 WNHNN and CDR2 SYGVQD (reference sequence). Trimming cost V 2 bases and J 4 bases; bases outside gene matches: 6. This CDR3 has 15 amino acids. The CDR3 is CASSEGQGPIYGYTF. For the CDR3, the DNA is TGCGCCAGCAGTGAGGGACAGGGACCGATCTATGGCTACACCTTC.

The table lists this clonotype with many counts. J is TRBJ2-5 and V is TRBV10-3; no definite D call. The CDR3 has 11 residues. Germline lookup yields CDR1 ENHRY and CDR2 SYGVKD. Trimming took 10 bases from V and 5 from J, leaving 11 bases between them. The CDR3 protein is CATGQVETQYF. Here the CDR3 DNA reads TGTGCCACGGGCCAAGTCGAGACCCAGTACTTC.

V gene TRBV14 combines with J gene TRBJ2-4, with TRBD1 matching over 9 bases. V trimming: 1 base; J trimming: 5 bases; junction bases outside the gene matches: 21. CDR1 and CDR2 from the germline V gene are SGHDN and FVKESK. CDR3 length equals 21 residues. In DNA form, the CDR3 reads TGTGCCAGCAGCCAAGGAAGTCGGGGACAGGGTCCCGGGAGAAGCCAAAACATTCAGTACTTC. Its protein is CASSQGSRGQGPGRSQNIQYF.

This clonotype was seen more than once but under ten times. V usage is TRBV5-1 and J usage is TRBJ1-1, with TRBD1 matching over 7 bases. The J segment lost 3 bases and the V segment lost 0 bases, leaving 5 bases of the junction unmatched. CDR1 SGHRS and CDR2 YFSETQ come from the germline V gene. The CDR3 has 15 residues. CDR3 nucleotides: TGCGCCAGCAGCTTGGCCGGCAGGGGGGACACTGAAGCTTTCTTT. Protein product: CASSLAGRGDTEAFF. Full variable domain (outside the CDR3, taken from reference TRBV5-1 and TRBJ1-1): KAGVTQTPRYLIKTRGQQVTLSCSPISGHRSVSWYQQTPGQGLQFLFEYFSETQRNKGNFPGRFSGRQFSNSRSEMNVSTLELGDSALYLCASSLAGRGDTEAFFGQGTRLTVV.

Details on this clonotype: Possible read error: a much larger clone is one base away. The gene calls are TRBV7-9 and TRBJ1-1, with D maybe TRBD1 (5 bases). Germline V gene sequence: CDR1 SEHNR, CDR2 FQNEAQ (reference sequence). CDR3 size: 13 residues. The ends were cut back, 5 bases at V and 3 bases at J, with 10 bases in the middle. CDR3 residues: CASSTVGDTEAFF. The CDR3 DNA is TGTGCCAGCAGCACCGTGGGGGACACTGAAGCTTTCTTT. The full variable domain, completed using reference TRBV7-9 and TRBJ1-1, is DTGVSQNPRHKITKRGQNVTFRCDPISEHNRLYWYRQTLGQGPEFLTYFQNEAQLEKSRLLSDRFSAERPKGSFSTLEIQRTEQGDSAMYLCASSTVGDTEAFFGQGTRLTVV.

The table lists this clonotype with many counts. This sequence joins TRBV7-7 and TRBJ2-5; 8 bases line up with TRBD2. V was pared by 5 bases and J by 4 bases, with 15 bases of the junction left unmatched. From germline, CDR1 is SSHAT and CDR2 FNYEAQ (reference sequence). CDR3 length: 17 residues. CDR3: CASSTFPGTRGSETQYF. CDR3 nucleotides: TGTGCCAGCAGCACCTTTCCCGGGACTAGAGGGTCAGAGACCCAGTACTTC.

This clonotype was recorded many times. The chain joins TRBV7-2 to TRBJ2-3; 9 nucleotides align to TRBD1. This CDR3 contains 15 residues. The trim removed 5 bases at V and 5 bases at J, leaving 8 bases unmatched. The V gene's germline CDR1 is SGHTA and CDR2 FQGNSA. CDR3 sequence: CASSLVGTGKDTQYF. The DNA for the CDR3 is TGTGCCAGCAGCCTAGTAGGGACAGGGAAAGATACGCAGTATTTT. Full variable domain (outside the CDR3, taken from reference TRBV7-2 and TRBJ2-3): GAGVSQSPSNKVTEKGKDVELRCDPISGHTALYWYRQSLGQGLEFLIYFQGNSAPDKSGLPSDRFSAERTGGSVSTLTIQRTQQEDSAVYLCASSLVGTGKDTQYFGPGTRLTVL.

This clonotype showed up many times. The V and J genes are TRBV21-1 and TRBJ1-5; TRBD1, the D gene given by the table, was not confirmed from the DNA. TRBV21-1 is termed a pseudogene. The CDR3 totals 15 residues. CDR3 DNA: TGTGCCAGCAGCCTCAAGGGGGTGAGCAATCAGCCCCAGCATTTT. It specifies CASSLKGVSNQPQHF.

This chain links TRBV7-2 with TRBJ2-3; TRBD2 matches at 13 bases. Germline assignment: CDR1 SGHTA and CDR2 FQGNSA. V dropped 2 bases and J dropped 4; count of bases not matched to a gene: 6. There are 17 residues in the CDR3. CDR3: CASSLPTSGGASDTQYF. The CDR3 region has the DNA TGTGCCAGCAGCTTACCAACTAGCGGGGGGGCGTCAGATACGCAGTATTTT. Combining the CDR3 with reference TRBV7-2 and TRBJ2-3 gives the whole variable domain GAGVSQSPSNKVTEKGKDVELRCDPISGHTALYWYRQSLGQGLEFLIYFQGNSAPDKSGLPSDRFSAERTGGSVSTLTIQRTQQEDSAVYLCASSLPTSGGASDTQYFGPGTRLTVL.

This clonotype was picked up many times. The V gene is TRBV6-1, the J gene TRBJ1-1; D is ambiguous. CDR1 is MNHNS and CDR2 is SASEGT in the germline V gene. Trimming took off 4 bases at V and 1 base at J, with 1 base between the two ends. The CDR3 has 11 residues. The CDR3 region is CASSGNTEAFF. The CDR3 DNA reads TGTGCCAGCAGTGGGAACACTGAAGCTTTCTTT.

This clonotype came up a few times. This sequence joins TRBV18 and TRBJ1-4; D gene ambiguous. Trimming took off 4 bases at V and 7 bases at J, with 13 bases between the two ends. This CDR3 has 14 residues. Per the germline V gene, CDR1 is KGHSH and CDR2 is LQKENI. Here the CDR3 DNA reads TGTGCCAGCTCACTTGGAGCCGCGGGTGAAAAACTGTTTTTT. Its protein product is CASSLGAAGEKLFF. Based on the CDR3 plus reference TRBV18 and TRBJ1-4, the full variable domain is NAGVMQNPRHLVRRRGQEARLRCSPMKGHSHVYWYRQLPEEGLKFMVYLQKENIIDESGMPKERFSAEFPKEGPSILRIQQVVRGDSAAYFCASSLGAAGEKLFFGSGTQLSVL.